This T cell receptor beta chain was retrieved from a study of long-term antiretroviral therapy in people with HIV. An immunoSEQ assay, version v3.0, was performed at survey level. This table comes from immunoSEQ multiplex PCR, and its TCRdb copy is limited to in-frame clones, with some not included. Of over 15,000 clones detected, approximately 84% appear once; the ten largest clones hold approximately 8%. This specimen consisted of unsorted PBMCs, obtained 0.9 years after starting antiretroviral therapy. The clonotype originates from a man aged 18 to 30 with HIV.

The CDR3 here is CASSLTGTGYNEQFF. The CDR3 coding sequence is TGTGCCAGCAGCTTGACGGGAACAGGGTACAATGAGCAGTTCTTC. The chain links TRBV5-6 to TRBJ2-1, with D perhaps matching TRBD1 (6 bases). The V gene's germline CDR1 is SGHDT and CDR2 YYEEEE. This CDR3 is 15 amino acids long. V lost 1 base and J 4 bases, leaving 12 bases between the germline ends.